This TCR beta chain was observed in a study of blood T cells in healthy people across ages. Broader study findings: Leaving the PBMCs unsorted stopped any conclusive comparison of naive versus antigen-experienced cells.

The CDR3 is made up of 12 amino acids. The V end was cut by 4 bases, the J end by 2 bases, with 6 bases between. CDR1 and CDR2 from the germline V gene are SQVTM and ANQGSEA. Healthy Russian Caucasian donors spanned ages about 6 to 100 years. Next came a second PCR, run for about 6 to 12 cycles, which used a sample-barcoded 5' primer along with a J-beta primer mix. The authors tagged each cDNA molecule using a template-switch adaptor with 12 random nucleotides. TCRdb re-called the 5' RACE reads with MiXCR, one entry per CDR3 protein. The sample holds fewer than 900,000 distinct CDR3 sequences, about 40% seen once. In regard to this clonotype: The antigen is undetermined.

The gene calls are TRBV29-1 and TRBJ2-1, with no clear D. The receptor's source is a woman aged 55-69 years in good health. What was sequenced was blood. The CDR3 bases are TGCAGCGTTGTTGCGGCCTACAATGAGCAGTTCTTC. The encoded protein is CSVVAAYNEQFF.